This T cell receptor beta chain was sequenced in a study of T cells in localized non-small cell lung cancer. The method was immunoSEQ multiplex PCR; TCRdb's version includes in-frame clones alone and lacks a portion of them. The table shows around 94,000 clones, with roughly 87% occurring only once. Looked up from germline, CDR1 is SGDLS and CDR2 is YYNGEE. CDR3 length: 15 amino acids. Trimming removed 0 bases at V and 4 bases at J, with 13 bases between. This sequence joins TRBV9 and TRBJ1-2; tentative D call: TRBD1 (5 bases). The sequence was collected from a man between 40 and 69 years old with stage I squamous cell lung carcinoma. The sequenced sample was peripheral blood, obtained before any cancer treatment. CDR3 in DNA: TGTGCCAGCAGCGTAGGAACCAGGGAAAGCTATGGCTACACCTTC. It translates to CASSVGTRESYGYTF.